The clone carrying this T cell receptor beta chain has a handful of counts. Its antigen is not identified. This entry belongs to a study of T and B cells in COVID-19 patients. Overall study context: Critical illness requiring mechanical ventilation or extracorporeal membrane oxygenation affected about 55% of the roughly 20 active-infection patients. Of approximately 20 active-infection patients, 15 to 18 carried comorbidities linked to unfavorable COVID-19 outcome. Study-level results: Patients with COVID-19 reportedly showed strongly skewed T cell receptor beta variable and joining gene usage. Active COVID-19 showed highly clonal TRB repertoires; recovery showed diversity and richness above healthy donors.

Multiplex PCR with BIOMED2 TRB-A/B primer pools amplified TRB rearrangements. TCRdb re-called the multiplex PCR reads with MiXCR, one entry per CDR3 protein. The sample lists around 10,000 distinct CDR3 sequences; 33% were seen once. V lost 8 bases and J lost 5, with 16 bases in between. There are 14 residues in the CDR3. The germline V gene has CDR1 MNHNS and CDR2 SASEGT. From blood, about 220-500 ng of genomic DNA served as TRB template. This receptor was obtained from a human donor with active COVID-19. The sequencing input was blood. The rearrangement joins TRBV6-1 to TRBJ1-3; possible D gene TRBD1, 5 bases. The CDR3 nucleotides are TGTGCCAGCTGGGGTTACCAGGACAGAAACACCATATATTTT. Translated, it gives CASWGYQDRNTIYF.